This T cell receptor beta chain originates from a study of cytomegalovirus exposure and HLA in healthy donors. Study-wide results and caveats: Accurate predictions that matched the HLA-A and HLA-B alleles of most subjects were reportedly made from TCR beta sequences.

Primers for the PCR totalled 60 Vbeta and 13 Jbeta. Measured with immunoSEQ multiplex PCR; TCRdb has only the in-frame clones, and not every one. The sample lists 65,000 to 80,000 clones; roughly 80% were seen once. On this clone itself: No antigen is known for it.

V lost 6 bases and J 1 base, leaving 12 bases between the germline ends. The CDR3 loop spans 14 amino acids. Looked up from germline, CDR1 is MNHNS and CDR2 is SASEGT. The sequenced sample consisted of PBMCs. This sequence joins TRBV6-1 and TRBJ1-1; D is ambiguous. The TCR originated in a woman between 35 and 50 years old in good health and CMV-seropositive. CDR3 sequence reads: CASSYSFENTEAFF. The CDR3 bases are TGTGCCAGCAGCTACAGTTTTGAGAACACTGAAGCTTTCTTT.